The following is a T cell receptor (beta chain) sequence with its context. Its antigen is undetermined. Trimming left V 4 bases short and J 2 bases short, with 11 bases between. The CDR3 totals 14 residues. Germline-derived CDR1 and CDR2 are SEHNR and FQNEAQ (reference sequence). These data are taken from a study of T cell repertoires in cytomegalovirus infection. TCRdb processed the reads anew with MiXCR; each CDR3 protein has one entry. This table has about 890,000 distinct CDR3 sequences, roughly 30% appearing once. Source: cultured CD8+ T cells from PBMCs, taken from culture after CMV antigen stimulation. The chain is built from TRBV7-9 and TRBJ2-5; tentatively, D is TRBD1 or TRBD2 (7 bases each). The sequence derives from a human donor in good health (CMV status not recorded). Some clones in this sample may be carry-over from other donors' samples. The CDR3 protein is CASSYRGLQETQYF. CDR3 sequence (DNA): TGTGCCAGCAGCTACAGGGGACTACAAGAGACCCAGTACTTC. Drawing the rest from reference TRBV7-9 and TRBJ2-5, the complete variable domain is DTGVSQNPRHKITKRGQNVTFRCDPISEHNRLYWYRQTLGQGPEFLTYFQNEAQLEKSRLLSDRFSAERPKGSFSTLEIQRTEQGDSAMYLCASSYRGLQETQYFGPGTRLLVL.